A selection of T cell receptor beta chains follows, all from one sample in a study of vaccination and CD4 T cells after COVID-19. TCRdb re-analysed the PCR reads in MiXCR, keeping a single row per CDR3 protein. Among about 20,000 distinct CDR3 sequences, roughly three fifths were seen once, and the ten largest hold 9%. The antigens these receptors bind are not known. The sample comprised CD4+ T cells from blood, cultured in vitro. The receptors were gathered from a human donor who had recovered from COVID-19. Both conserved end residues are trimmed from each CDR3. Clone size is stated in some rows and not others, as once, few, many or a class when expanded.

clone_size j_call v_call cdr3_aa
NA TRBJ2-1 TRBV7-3 ASNTSGEQF
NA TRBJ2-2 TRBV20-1 SARDRLVGGPGTGELF
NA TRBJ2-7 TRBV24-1 ATSDRHEQY
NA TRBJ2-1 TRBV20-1 SARTSRNEQF
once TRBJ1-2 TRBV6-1 ASSPQGANYGYT
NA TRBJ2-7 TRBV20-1 SATSMRDSKTYEQY
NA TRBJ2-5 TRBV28 ASSPSGGWIVQETQY
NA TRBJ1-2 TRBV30 AWRGTERTNYGYT
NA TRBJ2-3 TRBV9 ASSADGGIGTQY
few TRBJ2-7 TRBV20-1 SARVLGALEEQY
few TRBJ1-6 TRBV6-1 ASSLQGNNSPLH
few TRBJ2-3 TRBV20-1 SARVEPGWTDTQY
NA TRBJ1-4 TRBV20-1 SARVIASSEKLF
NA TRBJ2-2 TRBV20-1 SARDPGQGTNTGELF
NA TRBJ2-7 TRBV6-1 ASSRLGGLYEQY
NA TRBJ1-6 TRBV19 ASSIVAGDSPLH
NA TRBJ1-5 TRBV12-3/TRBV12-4 ASSFGGPGQPQH
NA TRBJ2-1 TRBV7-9 ASSWIRTGGSYNEQF
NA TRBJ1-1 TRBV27 ASSLGTGWAEAF
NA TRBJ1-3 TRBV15 ATSRGGPSGNTIY
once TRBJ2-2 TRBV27 ASSSLGLASDTGELF
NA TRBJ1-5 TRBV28 ASTSQRGTQPQH
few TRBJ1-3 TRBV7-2 ASSFPPGAPPGNTIY
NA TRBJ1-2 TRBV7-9 ASSPWGQNEFGDYGYT